Listed below are T cell receptor beta chains from one sample, sequenced in a study of molecular identifiers for immune sequencing clone quantification. TCRdb fed the PCR reads into MiXCR, producing one record per CDR3 protein. This sample has 100,000 or so distinct CDR3 sequences; over 30% occur once, and the top ten carry around 4.2%. The sequenced material came from naive CD8+ T cells from blood, with Jurkat cell RNA spiked in. Source of these receptors: a human donor in good health. Some libraries in this study had Jurkat cell RNA spiked in. Both conserved end residues are part of each CDR3. Fields, in order: D gene, V gene, CDR3 length, CDR3 protein. The D gene is left open where the match is weak.

D gene: TRBD2
V gene: TRBV7-6
CDR3 length: 15
CDR3 protein: CASSTLAGRTDTQYF

D gene: NA
V gene: TRBV6-2/TRBV6-3
CDR3 length: 13
CDR3 protein: CDSPDSAYYEQYF

D gene: NA
V gene: TRBV15
CDR3 length: 18
CDR3 protein: CATSIWFTQNPSTDTQYF

D gene: TRBD1
V gene: TRBV29-1
CDR3 length: 13
CDR3 protein: CSVEKQGAYEQYF

D gene: NA
V gene: TRBV4-3
CDR3 length: 14
CDR3 protein: CASSPGRVNTEAFF

D gene: NA
V gene: TRBV5-8
CDR3 length: 16
CDR3 protein: CASTSPYLGAGSEAFF

D gene: TRBD1
V gene: TRBV20-1
CDR3 length: 13
CDR3 protein: CSARGTASYEQYF

D gene: NA
V gene: TRBV12-3/TRBV12-4
CDR3 length: 11
CDR3 protein: CASGPEDTQYF

D gene: NA
V gene: TRBV5-5
CDR3 length: 15
CDR3 protein: CASSLEGGPNQPQHF

D gene: NA
V gene: TRBV28
CDR3 length: 17
CDR3 protein: CASSLTDYKVWQETQYF

D gene: TRBD1
V gene: TRBV6-2/TRBV6-3
CDR3 length: 14
CDR3 protein: CASSLGQVNNEQFF

D gene: NA
V gene: TRBV7-8
CDR3 length: 14
CDR3 protein: CASSKLAPQEPQYF

D gene: NA
V gene: TRBV12-3/TRBV12-4
CDR3 length: 13
CDR3 protein: CASSQDEYTEAFF

D gene: NA
V gene: TRBV21-1
CDR3 length: 15
CDR3 protein: CASSKGNQGQETQYF

D gene: NA
V gene: TRBV3-1
CDR3 length: 12
CDR3 protein: CAARQDGNEQFF

D gene: NA
V gene: TRBV4-1
CDR3 length: 15
CDR3 protein: CASSQERLETDTQFF

D gene: NA
V gene: TRBV20-1
CDR3 length: 14
CDR3 protein: CSASMGHIIYEQYF

D gene: TRBD2
V gene: TRBV11-2
CDR3 length: 17
CDR3 protein: CASSITLRTSLLGEQFF

D gene: TRBD1
V gene: TRBV7-9
CDR3 length: 17
CDR3 protein: CASSIQGARHLRHEQYF

D gene: NA
V gene: TRBV10-3
CDR3 length: 13
CDR3 protein: CAIMSGDHTEAFF

D gene: NA
V gene: TRBV28
CDR3 length: 14
CDR3 protein: CASSLIVLGTEAFF

D gene: NA
V gene: TRBV6-1
CDR3 length: 14
CDR3 protein: CASGDVRRQDTQYF

D gene: NA
V gene: TRBV5-6
CDR3 length: 13
CDR3 protein: CASSLHAGKSAFF

D gene: NA
V gene: TRBV16
CDR3 length: 12
CDR3 protein: CASSPQVDGYTF

D gene: NA
V gene: TRBV4-3
CDR3 length: 16
CDR3 protein: CASSQQGVAGANVLTF

D gene: NA
V gene: TRBV5-6
CDR3 length: 13
CDR3 protein: CASSFNRQETRYF

D gene: NA
V gene: TRBV11-2
CDR3 length: 15
CDR3 protein: CASSLAPAQGPEQYF

D gene: TRBD2
V gene: TRBV19
CDR3 length: 15
CDR3 protein: CASSKDSGSFDEQFF

D gene: NA
V gene: TRBV7-6
CDR3 length: 13
CDR3 protein: CASSLGPPGEQYF

D gene: TRBD2
V gene: TRBV20-1
CDR3 length: 17
CDR3 protein: CSASEAGLAFDPYEQYF

D gene: NA
V gene: TRBV2
CDR3 length: 15
CDR3 protein: CASSEIGQFQETQYF

D gene: TRBD1
V gene: TRBV13
CDR3 length: 17
CDR3 protein: CASSPPPDRGDTDSQYF

D gene: NA
V gene: TRBV28
CDR3 length: 13
CDR3 protein: CASSTGTVYEQYF

D gene: NA
V gene: TRBV4-3
CDR3 length: 14
CDR3 protein: CASSQSHSSYEQYF

D gene: TRBD1
V gene: TRBV4-2
CDR3 length: 15
CDR3 protein: CASSQAWTGAEKLFF

D gene: NA
V gene: TRBV27
CDR3 length: 11
CDR3 protein: CASSNGYGYTF

D gene: NA
V gene: TRBV11-2
CDR3 length: 13
CDR3 protein: CASSLGTGETQYF

D gene: TRBD1
V gene: TRBV4-1
CDR3 length: 15
CDR3 protein: CDSSQGVVGNQPQHF

D gene: NA
V gene: TRBV7-8
CDR3 length: 15
CDR3 protein: CASTSLDFPYNEQFF

D gene: NA
V gene: TRBV20-1
CDR3 length: 11
CDR3 protein: CSASLDYEQYF

D gene: NA
V gene: TRBV6-2/TRBV6-3
CDR3 length: 13
CDR3 protein: CASSYRGSPGQYF

D gene: NA
V gene: TRBV27
CDR3 length: 14
CDR3 protein: CASGHSSGANGLPF

D gene: TRBD1
V gene: TRBV5-6
CDR3 length: 15
CDR3 protein: CASSLGTGGGQPQHF

D gene: NA
V gene: TRBV27
CDR3 length: 14
CDR3 protein: CASSPFVGTDTQYF

D gene: TRBD2
V gene: TRBV27
CDR3 length: 16
CDR3 protein: CASSLRRTSGTYEQYF

D gene: TRBD2
V gene: TRBV12-3/TRBV12-4
CDR3 length: 18
CDR3 protein: CASSPPGLAGVSSYEQYF

D gene: NA
V gene: TRBV4-3
CDR3 length: 15
CDR3 protein: CASSQVASDSITQYF

D gene: NA
V gene: TRBV7-9
CDR3 length: 14
CDR3 protein: CASSLPTAGNTIFF

D gene: TRBD2
V gene: TRBV19
CDR3 length: 16
CDR3 protein: CASSPLAGGSADTQYF

D gene: NA
V gene: TRBV19
CDR3 length: 13
CDR3 protein: CASNLRAGHEQYF

D gene: TRBD1
V gene: TRBV12-3/TRBV12-4
CDR3 length: 14
CDR3 protein: CASGDREPTGELFF

D gene: NA
V gene: TRBV4-2
CDR3 length: 12
CDR3 protein: CASSPDSHKQYF

D gene: TRBD1
V gene: TRBV29-1
CDR3 length: 13
CDR3 protein: CSVTGTGGPEAFF

D gene: TRBD1
V gene: TRBV4-3
CDR3 length: 14
CDR3 protein: CASSPARGLGTQYF

D gene: TRBD2
V gene: TRBV29-1
CDR3 length: 15
CDR3 protein: CSVEGTSGHQETQYF

D gene: NA
V gene: TRBV12-3/TRBV12-4
CDR3 length: 13
CDR3 protein: CASSSFPGSGYTF

D gene: TRBD1
V gene: TRBV18
CDR3 length: 14
CDR3 protein: CASSPGQDLTEAFF

D gene: NA
V gene: TRBV28
CDR3 length: 15
CDR3 protein: CASSRVVGRRETQYF

D gene: NA
V gene: TRBV7-8
CDR3 length: 16
CDR3 protein: CASSSGTSSSTDTQYF

D gene: NA
V gene: TRBV27
CDR3 length: 13
CDR3 protein: CASSFRGTDTQYF